This T cell receptor (beta chain) emerged from a study of blood T cells in healthy people across ages. On this clonotype: What it binds is not known.

The second PCR ran about 6 to 12 cycles with a sample-barcoded 5' primer and J-beta primers. The template-switch adaptor, which had 12 random nucleotides, put a tag on each cDNA molecule. Using its own MiXCR run on the 5' RACE reads, TCRdb lists one record per CDR3 protein. The table shows 1.6 million or so distinct CDR3 sequences, with about 35% occurring only once. Each sample had at least 6 million PBMCs isolated. The total RNA that was extracted per sample amounted to at least 5 micrograms. Study-wide findings and caveats: Among T cells, TCR beta diversity per million cells dropped roughly linearly as age rose.

Germline lookup yields CDR1 DFQATT and CDR2 SNEGSKA (reference sequence). Trimming left V 0 bases short and J 2 bases short, with 16 bases between. The CDR3 is 16 residues long. Material for sequencing was blood. This receptor was obtained from a woman in her 30s in good health. The chain carries TRBV20-1 and TRBJ1-2; weak D call: TRBD1 (6 bases). In nucleotides, the CDR3 is TGCAGTGCTAGAGATCCCTTCGGACAGAAAAACTATGGCTACACCTTC. This gives the protein CSARDPFGQKNYGYTF.